Listed here is a single T cell receptor (beta chain). Its antigen remains unidentified. The data originate from a study of vaccination and CD4 T cells after COVID-19. Cultured CD4+ T cell DNA underwent sequencing with the Oncomine TCR Beta short-read assay. TCRdb re-called the PCR reads through MiXCR, storing one row per CDR3 protein. The table shows over 25,000 distinct CDR3 sequences, with approximately 60% occurring only once. This CDR3 is built from 14 residues. From germline, CDR1 is KGHDR and CDR2 SFDVKD. Trimming shortened V by 5 bases and J by 0 bases, and 7 bases separated the two germline ends. Treatment indicated: roughly 10-day PBMC culture with coronavirus spike peptide pools or control peptides (ViraFEST assay).

The sequencing used CD4+ T cells from blood, cultured in vitro, collected after SARS-CoV-2 vaccination. The rearrangement links TRBV24-1 to TRBJ1-5, with D unresolved. The receptor comes from a human donor who received a COVID-19 vaccine. The CDR3: CATSGAHSNQPQHF. DNA of the CDR3: TGTGCCACCAGTGGGGCACATAGCAATCAGCCCCAGCATTTT.